One and the same sample provided the 16 T cell receptor beta chains below, sequenced in a study of OX40 agonist ivuxolimab in advanced cancers. Receptor amplification or capture employed the immunoSEQ multiplex PCR assay. Not all clones reach the TCRdb copy of this immuneACCESS table, which keeps in-frame sequences only. Checked studies attribute under half of the gap to unresolved V genes and leave the rest unexplained. This sample gives 50,000 or so clones in total; just under 95% of them show up just once. The top ten clones comprise around 24% of the sample. The source material was CD4+ or CD8+ T cells sorted from blood, sampled in a trial of the OX40 agonist ivuxolimab. These TCRs come from an adult with an advanced solid tumor such as melanoma, head and neck, liver or kidney cancer.

The chain uses TRBV6-5 and TRBJ1-1; D is ambiguous. Germline lookup yields CDR1 MNHEY and CDR2 SVGAGI. The CDR3 consists of 16 residues. Trimming shortened V by 0 bases and J by 1 base, and 12 bases separated the two germline ends. The CDR3 protein is CASSYSIEVRNTEAFF. The CDR3 DNA reads as TGTGCCAGCAGTTACTCGATCGAGGTACGGAACACTGAAGCTTTCTTT.

V usage is TRBV29-1 and J usage is TRBJ2-2; D remains ambiguous. Between the trimmed V and J ends, which lost 7 bases and 7 bases, there was a span of 13 bases. In germline, CDR1 is SQVTM, CDR2 ANQGSEA. This CDR3 is built from 12 residues. The CDR3 bases are TGCAGCGCAGACTCCTCCCGCGGGGAGCTGTTTTTT. Amino acid sequence: CSADSSRGELFF.

V usage is TRBV6-4 and J usage is TRBJ2-4; 15 nucleotides line up with TRBD2. CDR3 length: 17 amino acids. Trimming took 6 bases from V and 0 from J; bases not matched to a gene: 3. Germline-derived CDR1 and CDR2 are MRHNA and SNTAGT. DNA of the CDR3: TGTGCCAGCAGGGGACTAGCGGGAGGACCAGCCAAAAACATTCAGTACTTC. The encoded protein is CASRGLAGGPAKNIQYF.

This chain connects TRBV29-1 to TRBJ2-7; perhaps D is TRBD1 or TRBD2 (5 bases each). Germline V gene data show CDR1 as SQVTM and CDR2 as ANQGSEA. V was trimmed by 5 bases and J by 6 bases, leaving 23 bases between them. The CDR3 has 15 amino acids. CDR3 sequence (DNA): TGCAGCGTTTCCTACCGGGACCCAGGACGGGGCGAGCAGTACTTC. It is translated as CSVSYRDPGRGEQYF.

CDR3 DNA sequence: TGTGTCTTTAGGCGGTTGGCCCTATACTCTGGGGCCAACGTCCTGACTTTC. As protein: CVFRRLALYSGANVLTF. The J gene is TRBJ2-6, the V gene TRBV7-2, with no clear D. Germline CDR1 reads SGHTA; CDR2 reads FQGNSA. The CDR3 runs 17 residues. Full variable domain (rest looked up from reference TRBV7-2 and TRBJ2-6): GAGVSQSPSNKVTEKGKDVELRCDPISGHTALYWYRQSLGQGLEFLIYFQGNSAPDKSGLPSDRFSAERTGGSVSTLTIQRTQQEDSAVYLCVFRRLALYSGANVLTFGAGSRLTVL.

J is TRBJ2-2 and V is TRBV6-1; no definite D call. V gave up 2 bases and J gave up 5 bases, with 6 bases separating them. The CDR3 extends over 13 amino acids. The germline gives CDR1 MNHNS, CDR2 SASEGT. The CDR3 sequence is CASSEPGTGELFF. The CDR3 DNA is TGTGCCAGCAGTGAACCCGGGACCGGGGAGCTGTTTTTT.

V gene TRBV5-1 combines with J gene TRBJ2-7; D might be TRBD1 (6 bases). Germline V lookup: CDR1 SGHRS, CDR2 YFSETQ. The CDR3 is 15 amino acids. Between the trimmed V and J ends, which lost 4 bases and 2 bases, there was a span of 16 bases. CDR3: CASSPDSLYTYEQYF. The DNA of the CDR3 is TGCGCCAGCAGCCCGGACAGCCTCTACACCTACGAGCAGTACTTC.

J is TRBJ2-7 and V is TRBV4-1; 9 nucleotides line up with TRBD1. CDR1 and CDR2 (germline): MGHRA, YSYEKL. The CDR3 consists of 15 residues. Trimming at V came to 1 base and at J to 2 bases, leaving 3 bases not matched to a gene. Here the CDR3 reads CASSQVGTGPYEQYF. The CDR3 nucleotides are TGCGCCAGCAGCCAAGTTGGGACAGGGCCCTACGAGCAGTACTTC.

The J gene is TRBJ2-1, the V gene TRBV14; 8 nucleotides agree with TRBD1. The CDR3 consists of 17 residues. The trim removed 7 bases at V and 1 base at J, leaving 12 bases unmatched. The germline V gene has CDR1 SGHDN and CDR2 FVKESK. The CDR3 loop is CASTLGQGIISYNEQFF. CDR3 DNA sequence: TGTGCCAGCACCTTAGGACAGGGAATAATTTCCTACAATGAGCAGTTCTTC.

The CDR3 bases are TGTGCCAGCAGTTCATCGGGAAGCTCCTACGAGCAGTACTTC. It is translated as CASSSSGSSYEQYF. The rearrangement links TRBV27 to TRBJ2-7; D might be TRBD2 (5 bases). There are 14 residues in the CDR3. Trimming removed 4 bases from V and 0 bases from J, with 10 bases in between. CDR1 and CDR2 (germline): MNHEY, SMNVEV (reference sequence).

The genes are TRBV7-9 and TRBJ1-2, with a tentative D call TRBD1 (5 bases). V was shortened by 7 bases and J by 6 bases, with 15 bases between the two germline ends. This CDR3 has 13 amino acids. The germline V gene encodes CDR1 SEHNR and CDR2 FQNEAQ (reference sequence). CDR3 sequence: CASTGAGANGYTF. In DNA form, the CDR3 reads TGTGCCAGCACGGGAGCTGGGGCTAATGGCTACACCTTC.

CDR3 DNA: TGTGCCAGTAGTATAGGTGGCACGCCAACCGGGGAGGAGCAGTACTTC. Residues: CASSIGGTPTGEEQYF. The V and J genes are TRBV19 and TRBJ2-7; the D gene is possibly TRBD2 (5 bases). This CDR3 has 16 amino acids. V was cut by 1 base and J by 7 bases, with 20 bases left in between. CDR1 and CDR2 from the germline V gene are LNHDA and SQIVND (reference sequence).

The chain recombines TRBV6-6 with TRBJ2-7; D is unclear. Germline CDR1 MNHNY, CDR2 SVGAGI (reference sequence). Trimming took 0 bases from V and 0 from J, leaving 9 bases between them. The CDR3 has 15 amino acids. This CDR3 is CASSYSMQYSYEQYF. The CDR3 nucleotides read TGTGCCAGCAGTTACTCGATGCAGTACTCCTACGAGCAGTACTTC.

This chain connects TRBV19 to TRBJ2-7, with 12 bases aligning to TRBD1. The CDR3 totals 16 residues. Germline V gene sequence: CDR1 LNHDA, CDR2 SQIVND (reference sequence). V was pared by 3 bases and J by 5 bases, with 8 bases of the junction left unmatched. The CDR3 protein is CASSMAGTGGINEQYF. For the CDR3, the DNA is TGTGCCAGTAGTATGGCTGGGACAGGGGGCATCAACGAGCAGTACTTC.

The chain employs TRBV7-2 and TRBJ2-7; D might be TRBD1 or TRBD2, each matching 6 bases. The germline V gene encodes CDR1 SGHTA and CDR2 FQGNSA. The CDR3 loop spans 15 amino acids. The V and J ends lost 2 bases and 6 bases respectively, with 17 bases between them. CDR3 sequence (DNA): TGTGCCAGCAGCTTAACCACGGGGGCTACGGGCGAGCAGTACTTC. Protein: CASSLTTGATGEQYF.

The chain links TRBV25-1 to TRBJ2-7, with 8 bases that match TRBD2. V trimming: 3 bases; J trimming: 2 bases; junction bases outside the gene matches: 6. The CDR3 runs 15 residues. Germline CDR1 reads MGHDK; CDR2 reads SYGVNS. CDR3 amino acids: CASSDTSGGTYEQYF. CDR3 in DNA: TGTGCCAGCAGTGATACTAGCGGAGGAACCTACGAGCAGTACTTC.